A single sample gave rise to the 12 T cell receptor beta chains below, sequenced in a study of Ad26.COV2.S vaccination and SARS-CoV-2 variants. Treatment defined: some 19 received Ad26.COV2.S at low or high dose, single or two shots; about 5 received placebo; per-sample allocation not given. At day 63 after the first vaccine or placebo injection, samples were drawn. Clones were read by immunoSEQ multiplex PCR, and TCRdb kept only the in-frame ones, dropping some. The table records roughly 420,000 clones, 85% to 90% of them present only once. Sequences were derived from peripheral blood, sampled in a trial of Ad26.COV2.S vaccine versus placebo. These receptors came from a person aged 18-60 years who received the Ad26.COV2.S COVID-19 vaccine or a placebo.

The chain uses TRBV3-1 (or the pseudogene TRBV3-2) and TRBJ2-1, with unresolved D. CDR3 size: 11 residues. In germline, CDR1 is LGHDT, CDR2 YNNKEL (reference sequence). Trimming cost V 3 bases and J 7 bases, with 4 bases left between them. The CDR3 sequence: CASSHLNEQFF. The CDR3 bases are TGTGCCAGCAGCCACCTTAATGAGCAGTTCTTC.

This rearrangement joins TRBV28 to TRBJ1-6; D is ambiguous. Trimming removed 8 bases from V and 9 bases from J, with 17 bases in between. The germline V gene has CDR1 MDHEN and CDR2 SYDVKM. The CDR3 is 14 residues long. CDR3 protein: CASAQWGVSSPLHF. Here the CDR3 DNA reads TGTGCCAGCGCTCAATGGGGTGTTAGTTCACCCCTCCACTTT.

The genes are TRBV5-1 and TRBJ2-5; 11 bases are a match to TRBD1. With V trimmed by 5 bases and J by 4 bases, 13 bases remained unmatched. The CDR3 has 17 residues. Germline CDR1 and CDR2: SGHRS and YFSETQ. Here the CDR3 reads CASSPRRGQGVLETQYF. The CDR3 region has the DNA TGCGCCAGCAGTCCGAGAAGGGGACAGGGGGTTTTAGAGACCCAGTACTTC. The full variable domain, its missing parts supplied by reference TRBV5-1 and TRBJ2-5, is KAGVTQTPRYLIKTRGQQVTLSCSPISGHRSVSWYQQTPGQGLQFLFEYFSETQRNKGNFPGRFSGRQFSNSRSEMNVSTLELGDSALYLCASSPRRGQGVLETQYFGPGTRLLVL.

V usage is TRBV28 and J usage is TRBJ2-1; tentatively, D is TRBD1 (5 bases). Trimming pared 8 bases from V and 2 bases from J, leaving 10 bases between. CDR1 and CDR2 (germline): MDHEN, SYDVKM. This CDR3 comprises 13 residues. CDR3 sequence reads: CASATDAYNEQFF. DNA for the CDR3: TGTGCCAGCGCGACAGACGCCTACAATGAGCAGTTCTTC.

This rearrangement joins TRBV5-6 to TRBJ1-1, with no clear D. The CDR3 is made up of 13 amino acids. Trimming took off 4 bases at V and 8 bases at J, with 15 bases between the two ends. Germline V gives CDR1 SGHDT, CDR2 YYEEEE. This CDR3 is CASSPGISPEAFF. The CDR3 DNA is TGTGCCAGCAGCCCCGGAATCAGCCCGGAAGCTTTCTTT.

The J gene is TRBJ2-3, the V gene TRBV28; D remains unclear. Germline V gives CDR1 MDHEN, CDR2 SYDVKM. V lost 2 bases and J lost 3, with 6 bases in between. The CDR3 contains 13 residues. The CDR3 coding sequence is TGTGCCAGCAGTTTAATTTGGACAGATACGCAGTATTTT. Its translation: CASSLIWTDTQYF.

V usage is TRBV6-5 and J usage is TRBJ1-1; the D gene is possibly TRBD1 (5 bases). The CDR3 is 14 amino acids. CDR1 is MNHEY and CDR2 is SVGAGI in the germline V gene. The V gene lost 5 bases and the J gene lost 4 bases, with 14 bases spanning the gap. DNA of the CDR3: TGTGCCAGCAGTCGCGGGGGGTCGGGCACTGAAGCTTTCTTT. Residues: CASSRGGSGTEAFF.

This chain uses TRBV7-9 with TRBJ1-1; no firm D call. V lost 2 bases and J lost 9, with 10 bases in between. The CDR3 has 12 amino acids. The V gene's germline CDR1 is SEHNR and CDR2 FQNEAQ (reference sequence). The CDR3 DNA follows: TGTGCCAGCAGCTTACGGCGAGAAAAAGCTTTCTTT. Translating gives CASSLRREKAFF.

The chain uses TRBV29-1 and TRBJ2-1; 7 nucleotides agree with TRBD2. V trimming: 7 bases; J trimming: 6 bases; junction bases outside the gene matches: 6. Germline CDR1 is SQVTM and CDR2 is ANQGSEA. The CDR3 consists of 12 residues. Here the CDR3 DNA reads TGCAGCGGCGGGGGACCCTCCAATGAGCAGTTCTTC. Amino acid sequence: CSGGGPSNEQFF.

This chain connects TRBV18 to TRBJ1-5; D is ambiguous. This CDR3 is 14 amino acids long. V was shortened by 3 bases and J by 9 bases, with 15 bases between the two germline ends. Germline CDR1 and CDR2: KGHSH and LQKENI. This CDR3 is CASSPDFGSRPQHF. The DNA of the CDR3 is TGTGCCAGCTCACCGGACTTCGGGAGTCGGCCCCAGCATTTT.

The V call is TRBV3-1 (or the pseudogene TRBV3-2), the J call TRBJ1-1; a weak D match, TRBD1 (5 bases). CDR1 is LGHDT, CDR2 YNNKEL, per germline (reference sequence). The CDR3 contains 15 residues. V dropped 3 bases and J dropped 1 base, with 12 bases sitting between them. Here the CDR3 reads CASSHETGGNTEAFF. Here the CDR3 DNA reads TGTGCCAGCAGCCACGAAACCGGGGGGAACACTGAAGCTTTCTTT.

The chain joins TRBV13 to TRBJ2-7; 14 bases align to TRBD2. Germline V gene sequence: CDR1 PRHDT, CDR2 FYEKMQ (reference sequence). V shed 5 bases, J shed 0 bases, and the junction held 3 bases outside the gene matches. This CDR3 spans 16 amino acids. The CDR3 loop reads CASSPGLAGGSYEQYF. CDR3 DNA sequence: TGTGCCAGCAGCCCCGGACTAGCGGGGGGCTCCTACGAGCAGTACTTC.